A single sample gave rise to the 28 T cell receptor beta chains below, sequenced in a study of beta chain features in type 1 diabetes (dated by TCRdb to 2016 to 2018). The library was built by means of the immunoSEQ multiplex PCR assay. The High Capacity cDNA Reverse Transcription Kit was used to reverse transcribe all of the isolated RNA, meaning that expressed TCRB transcripts were what got sequenced. The immuneACCESS repertoire file appears here via TCRdb, limited to in-frame rearrangements. These files lack a portion of the clones; in checked studies, under half of the deficit traces to unresolved V genes, and the cause of the others is not known. For this sample the table gives hundreds of thousands of clones, of which over 13% were detected only once. The ten largest clones add up to just under 0.04% of the sample. What these receptors recognize is not known. General study outcomes and caveats: In all four CD4+ subsets, TCRB CDR3 length was moderately but significantly shorter in type 1 diabetes patients.

What was sequenced was naive CD4+ T cells from blood. The label giving this sample's cell subset or site can be read as: true naive CD4+ T cells. These receptors were taken from a man younger than 30 with type 1 diabetes.

This clone has only a few counts. The V call is TRBV6-5, the J call TRBJ1-3, with a tentative D call TRBD1 (6 bases). V lost 4 bases, J lost 1 base, and 14 bases lay in between. This CDR3 region has 16 residues. Germline values: CDR1 MNHEY, CDR2 SVGAGI. The DNA for the CDR3 is TGTGCCAGCAGTTTACAGGGCACCCGGTCTGGAAACACCATATATTTT. The encoded protein is CASSLQGTRSGNTIYF.

The chain joins TRBV18 to TRBJ1-2; perhaps TRBD1 as D (5 bases). V shed 3 bases and J shed 2 bases, with 16 bases lying between them. CDR1 and CDR2 (germline): KGHSH, LQKENI. This CDR3 spans 16 amino acids. The CDR3 DNA reads TGTGCCAGCTCACCGGGGCTGGGGGTTTCAAACTATGGCTACACCTTC. Its protein product is CASSPGLGVSNYGYTF.

The chain combines TRBV7-2 with TRBJ2-4; 8 bases align to TRBD1. The CDR3 runs 15 residues. V gave up 5 bases and J gave up 8 bases; unmatched junction bases: 11. In germline, CDR1 is SGHTA, CDR2 FQGNSA. The CDR3 sequence: CASSQDLTGDDIQYF. The CDR3 bases are TGTGCCAGCAGCCAAGATTTGACAGGGGATGACATTCAGTACTTC.

This chain links TRBV7-6 with TRBJ2-5; 8 bases match TRBD2. The CDR3 has 17 residues. V lost 4 bases, J lost 7 bases, and 17 bases stayed unmatched. Germline lookup yields CDR1 SGHVS and CDR2 FNYEAQ. The CDR3 DNA reads TGTGCCAGCAGCTCGGAAGGAGGAGCGGGGGAGGTTGGGACCCAGTACTTC. As protein: CASSSEGGAGEVGTQYF.

This chain connects TRBV7-9 to TRBJ2-1, with 13 nucleotides matching TRBD2. The CDR3 has 12 residues. The germline V gene has CDR1 SEHNR and CDR2 FQNEAQ (reference sequence). V lost 5 bases to trimming and J lost 15 bases; unmatched junction nucleotides: 4. CDR3 sequence reads: CASSPGLAGAFF. CDR3 bases: TGTGCCAGCAGCCCCGGACTAGCGGGAGCGTTCTTC. Combining the CDR3 with reference TRBV7-9 and TRBJ2-1 gives the whole variable domain DTGVSQNPRHKITKRGQNVTFRCDPISEHNRLYWYRQTLGQGPEFLTYFQNEAQLEKSRLLSDRFSAERPKGSFSTLEIQRTEQGDSAMYLCASSPGLAGAFFGPGTRLTVL.

This clone has a handful of counts. The chain combines TRBV19 with TRBJ2-1, with D possibly being TRBD2 (7 bases). Trimming cost V 5 bases and J 8 bases, with 13 bases left between them. The CDR3 extends over 13 amino acids. Germline V CDR1 and CDR2: LNHDA, SQIVND (reference sequence). In DNA form, the CDR3 reads TGTGCCAGTAGTCGGCAGGGGAGGGATGAGCAGTTCTTC. Protein product: CASSRQGRDEQFF.

The V gene is TRBV11-2, the J gene TRBJ2-1, with D possibly TRBD2 on 5 matching bases. The germline V gene has CDR1 SGHAT and CDR2 FQNNGV. This CDR3 spans 14 amino acids. V was cut by 4 bases and J by 0 bases, with 7 bases left in between. The CDR3 sequence: CASSYLASYNEQFF. The CDR3, as DNA: TGTGCCAGCAGCTACCTAGCCTCCTACAATGAGCAGTTCTTC.

The chain combines TRBV4-1 with TRBJ2-1; TRBD2 aligns across 13 bases. The CDR3 totals 17 residues. CDR1 and CDR2 from the germline V gene are MGHRA and YSYEKL. The trim removed 4 bases at V and 6 bases at J, leaving 9 bases unmatched. CDR3 DNA sequence: TGCGCCAGCAGCCCGGGACTAGCGGGAAACCTCTTCAATGAGCAGTTCTTC. Translation: CASSPGLAGNLFNEQFF.

The chain joins TRBV10-3 to TRBJ2-3; 11 nucleotides line up with TRBD2. CDR1 is ENHRY and CDR2 is SYGVKD in the germline V gene. The CDR3 is 15 amino acids. Germline trimming cut 7 bases from V and 2 bases from J; bases unmatched to any gene: 5. CDR3 nucleotide sequence: TGTGCCATCACCGGGACTAGCGGCCCCACAGATACGCAGTATTTT. Amino acid sequence: CAITGTSGPTDTQYF.

This chain uses TRBV4-3 with TRBJ2-2; D call uncertain. The V gene's germline CDR1 is LGHNA and CDR2 YSLEER. The CDR3 runs 17 residues. Trimming took off 5 bases at V and 4 bases at J, with 20 bases between the two ends. CDR3: CASSFRTVGFRTGELFF. CDR3 nucleotide sequence: TGCGCCAGCAGCTTTCGGACGGTGGGTTTTCGCACCGGGGAGCTGTTTTTT.

This clone has a handful of counts. The genes are TRBV20-1 and TRBJ2-5, with D tentatively TRBD1 (5 bases). The germline V and J ends were trimmed by 4 bases and 5 bases, with 8 bases remaining between them. This CDR3 region has 11 residues. Germline-derived CDR1 and CDR2 are DFQATT and SNEGSKA (reference sequence). The CDR3 region has the DNA TGCAGTGCTATTGGGGCCGAGACCCAGTACTTC. Amino acids: CSAIGAETQYF.

The rearrangement links TRBV29-1 to TRBJ2-5; 13 positions match TRBD2. Germline V lookup: CDR1 SQVTM, CDR2 ANQGSEA. V was clipped by 7 bases and J by 3 bases; unmatched bases: 5. The length of the CDR3 is 14 residues. The CDR3 loop is CSAFGLAGEETQYF. The DNA of the CDR3 is TGCAGCGCCTTCGGACTAGCGGGGGAAGAGACCCAGTACTTC.

This clone appeared a few times. The chain joins TRBV10-3 to TRBJ1-5, with 8 positions matching TRBD1. With V trimmed by 8 bases and J by 1 base, 7 bases remained unmatched. This CDR3 has 15 residues. Germline V gene data show CDR1 as ENHRY and CDR2 as SYGVKD. CDR3 sequence (DNA): TGTGCCATCGGACAGGGCCTTGAAAGCAATCAGCCCCAGCATTTT. Encoded protein: CAIGQGLESNQPQHF.

The DNA for the CDR3 is TGTGCCAGCAACTTCGGGACTAAGGGGACCCAGTACTTC. Amino acids: CASNFGTKGTQYF. This chain uses TRBV7-9 with TRBJ2-5, with TRBD2 identical over 7 bases. CDR3 length: 13 residues. The V gene's germline CDR1 is SEHNR and CDR2 FQNEAQ (reference sequence). V lost 7 bases, J lost 7 bases, and 9 bases stayed unmatched.

The chain combines TRBV9 with TRBJ2-2, with D possibly TRBD2 on 5 matching bases. The CDR3 runs 17 residues. Germline CDR1 SGDLS, CDR2 YYNGEE. The ends were cut back, 0 bases at V and 4 bases at J, with 16 bases in the middle. DNA of the CDR3: TGTGCCAGCAGCGTAGAACGAGGGCGAGGGTCCACCGGGGAGCTGTTTTTT. It encodes CASSVERGRGSTGELFF. Full variable domain (rest looked up from reference TRBV9 and TRBJ2-2): DSGVTQTPKHLITATGQRVTLRCSPRSGDLSVYWYQQSLDQGLQFLIQYYNGEERAKGNILERFSAQQFPDLHSELNLSSLELGDSALYFCASSVERGRGSTGELFFGEGSRLTVL.

The chain recombines TRBV29-1 with TRBJ1-2; D is perhaps TRBD1 (6 bases). Germline V lookup: CDR1 SQVTM, CDR2 ANQGSEA. The length of the CDR3 is 11 residues. V lost 7 bases to trimming and J lost 3 bases, with 9 bases between them. The CDR3 here is CSAGDYYGYTF. The CDR3 DNA sequence: TGCAGCGCAGGGGACTACTATGGCTACACCTTC.

The sample holds a few counts of this clone. J is TRBJ2-3 and V is TRBV7-9, with unresolved D. The CDR3 contains 13 residues. Trimming left V 5 bases short and J 0 bases short, with 6 bases between. The germline gives CDR1 SEHNR, CDR2 FQNEAQ (reference sequence). CDR3 coding DNA: TGTGCCAGCAGCGCATCTAGCACAGATACGCAGTATTTT. Its protein is CASSASSTDTQYF.

This clone was observed a few times. This chain uses TRBV11-2 with TRBJ1-1, with TRBD1 identical over 8 bases. Germline V lookup: CDR1 SGHAT, CDR2 FQNNGV. CDR3 size: 15 residues. Trimming removed 6 bases from V and 6 bases from J; junction bases left unmatched: 12. CDR3 loop: CASSSRGLQGAEAFF. The DNA for the CDR3 is TGTGCCAGCAGTTCTAGAGGGCTACAGGGGGCTGAAGCTTTCTTT.

This clone was picked up a small number of times. This chain uses TRBV9 with TRBJ1-4; D remains ambiguous. Germline V gives CDR1 SGDLS, CDR2 YYNGEE. The CDR3 runs to 14 residues. V was pared by 0 bases and J by 3 bases, with 6 bases between. The CDR3 protein is CASSVAGSNEKLFF. Here the CDR3 DNA reads TGTGCCAGCAGCGTAGCCGGATCTAATGAAAAACTGTTTTTT.

This clone has more than one count but fewer than ten. This same CDR3 is encoded by further DNA sequences in the sample. This CDR3 reads CATSREAYGYTF. CDR3 coding DNA: TGTGCCACCAGCAGAGAAGCGTATGGCTACACCTTC. This chain uses TRBV15 with TRBJ1-2; D is unclear. This CDR3 spans 12 amino acids. V dropped 0 bases and J dropped 5 bases, with 4 bases sitting between them. The V gene's germline CDR1 is LNHNV and CDR2 YYDKDF (reference sequence).

This clone was counted a few times. The CDR3 reads CASSHQRGTSFTDTQYF. The CDR3 bases are TGTGCCAGCAGCCACCAAAGGGGAACCAGCTTCACAGATACGCAGTATTTT. The J gene is TRBJ2-3, the V gene TRBV7-9, with D perhaps matching TRBD1 (5 bases). V gave up 5 bases and J gave up 2 bases, with 20 bases separating them. CDR3 size: 17 residues. Germline CDR1 is SEHNR and CDR2 is FQNEAQ (reference sequence).

The chain has TRBV6-1 and TRBJ1-2; TRBD1 agrees at 9 bases. V lost 2 bases, J lost 2 bases, and 6 bases stayed unmatched. CDR1 is MNHNS and CDR2 is SASEGT in the germline V gene. The CDR3 has 16 amino acids. The chain's CDR3 is CASSELGTGINYGYTF. Here the CDR3 DNA reads TGTGCCAGCAGTGAACTAGGGACAGGGATCAACTATGGCTACACCTTC.

The CDR3 region is CASSPGLPQIQETQYF. The CDR3 bases are TGTGCCAGCAGCCCCGGACTACCCCAGATCCAAGAGACCCAGTACTTC. The genes are TRBV5-4 and TRBJ2-5; D is possibly TRBD2 (6 bases). The CDR3 is 16 amino acids. The V end was cut by 4 bases, the J end by 1 base, with 17 bases between. CDR1 SGHNT and CDR2 YYREEE come from the germline V gene (reference sequence).

The table lists this clone with a few counts. The V call is TRBV11-2, the J call TRBJ2-7, with D hard to call. V gave up 5 bases and J gave up 2 bases, with 16 bases separating them. The CDR3 spans 15 residues. The germline CDR1 and CDR2 sequences are SGHAT and FQNNGV. Here the CDR3 reads CASSLRSASTYEQYF. CDR3 DNA: TGTGCCAGCAGCCTTCGGTCGGCCAGCACCTACGAGCAGTACTTC.

The chain employs TRBV7-9 and TRBJ1-2; D is possibly TRBD1 (5 bases). With 4 bases removed from V and 7 bases from J, the gap between germline ends came to 19 bases. This CDR3 comprises 15 residues. Germline V CDR1 and CDR2: SEHNR, FQNEAQ (reference sequence). The CDR3 DNA sequence: TGTGCCAGCAGCTCCTCTGGACGAGGGGCTGCTGGCTACACCTTC. As protein: CASSSSGRGAAGYTF.

The chain combines TRBV7-3 with TRBJ1-1, with TRBD1 matching over 10 bases. Germline trimming cut 5 bases from V and 4 bases from J; bases unmatched to any gene: 7. The CDR3 sequence is 15 residues long. Germline CDR1 is SGHTA and CDR2 is FQGTGA. The CDR3: CASSTTGGRTTEAFF. The DNA of the CDR3 is TGTGCCAGCAGCACGACAGGGGGCAGGACCACTGAAGCTTTCTTT.

V and J are TRBV7-9 and TRBJ2-1; maybe TRBD2 (5 bases). This CDR3 is built from 12 residues. The V and J ends lost 2 bases and 10 bases respectively, with 9 bases between them. CDR1 SEHNR and CDR2 FQNEAQ come from the germline V gene (reference sequence). DNA for the CDR3: TGTGCCAGCAGCTTACCCCCGGGAGAGCAGTTCTTC. This gives the protein CASSLPPGEQFF. The whole variable domain, remainder taken from reference TRBV7-9 and TRBJ2-1, is DTGVSQNPRHKITKRGQNVTFRCDPISEHNRLYWYRQTLGQGPEFLTYFQNEAQLEKSRLLSDRFSAERPKGSFSTLEIQRTEQGDSAMYLCASSLPPGEQFFGPGTRLTVL.

The CDR3 DNA follows: TGCGCCAGCAGCCAAGATGGAGGCGCGTCCTACAATGAGCAGTTCTTC. Translating gives CASSQDGGASYNEQFF. The chain employs TRBV4-1 and TRBJ2-1; the D gene is possibly TRBD2 (5 bases). V shed 0 bases and J shed 1 base, with 10 bases lying between them. Germline V gene lookup returns CDR1 MGHRA and CDR2 YSYEKL. The CDR3 consists of 16 residues.